The 26 T cell receptor beta chains given below trace back to one sample, sequenced in a study of T-cell memory formation after mild COVID-19. TCRdb itself ran the 5' RACE reads through MiXCR, one entry per CDR3 protein. The data hold roughly 510,000 distinct CDR3 sequences, with roughly a sixth observed a single time. The material sequenced was PBMCs or a T cell subset sorted from them (not recorded which). These receptors were obtained from an adult woman who had mild COVID-19 (a few samples of this study predate the infection). Cell type and time point are not known.

There are a few counts of this clonotype. The gene calls are TRBV5-4 and TRBJ2-1, with 10 bases aligning to TRBD1. CDR3 size: 15 residues. Germline CDR1 is SGHNT and CDR2 is YYREEE (reference sequence). J was trimmed by 6 bases and V by 4 bases; bases with no gene match: 7. CDR3 in DNA: TGTGCCAGCAGCATTGACAGGGGGCGCTTCAATGAGCAGTTCTTC. Translated: CASSIDRGRFNEQFF. Based on the CDR3 plus reference TRBV5-4 and TRBJ2-1, the full variable domain is ETGVTQSPTHLIKTRGQQVTLRCSSQSGHNTVSWYQQALGQGPQFIFQYYREEENGRGNFPPRFSGLQFPNYSSELNVNALELDDSALYLCASSIDRGRFNEQFFGPGTRLTVL.

The chain couples TRBV7-2 to TRBJ2-1, with D possibly TRBD2 on 5 matching bases. Between the trimmed V and J ends, which lost 0 bases and 6 bases, there was a span of 12 bases. This CDR3 contains 15 residues. The V gene's germline CDR1 is SGHTA and CDR2 FQGNSA. Here the CDR3 DNA reads TGTGCCAGCAGCTTAGCGGGAGTCCGCACCAATGAGCAGTTCTTC. Translation gives CASSLAGVRTNEQFF. Full variable domain (rest looked up from reference TRBV7-2 and TRBJ2-1): GAGVSQSPSNKVTEKGKDVELRCDPISGHTALYWYRQSLGQGLEFLIYFQGNSAPDKSGLPSDRFSAERTGGSVSTLTIQRTQQEDSAVYLCASSLAGVRTNEQFFGPGTRLTVL.

The J gene is TRBJ2-4, the V gene TRBV19; a weak D match, TRBD1 (5 bases). The V gene's germline CDR1 is LNHDA and CDR2 SQIVND (reference sequence). The CDR3 totals 15 residues. V was cut by 5 bases and J by 3 bases, with 14 bases left in between. CDR3 coding DNA: TGTGCCAGTAGTGTAAGGGGTATTGTCAAAAACATTCAGTACTTC. Amino acids: CASSVRGIVKNIQYF. Full variable domain (rest looked up from reference TRBV19 and TRBJ2-4): DGGITQSPKYLFRKEGQNVTLSCEQNLNHDAMYWYRQDPGQGLRLIYYSQIVNDFQKGDIAEGYSVSREKKESFPLTVTSAQKNPTAFYLCASSVRGIVKNIQYFGAGTRLSVL.

The table lists this clonotype with a few counts. The V call is TRBV4-1, the J call TRBJ1-6, with D unclear. The CDR3 totals 14 residues. The V end was cut by 0 bases, the J end by 4 bases, with 4 bases between. Germline V CDR1 and CDR2: MGHRA, YSYEKL. The CDR3 DNA follows: TGCGCCAGCAGCCAAGATAATTATAATTCACCCCTCCACTTT. This encodes CASSQDNYNSPLHF.

The rearrangement joins TRBV29-1 to TRBJ2-7; D perhaps matches TRBD2 (6 bases). The V end was cut by 7 bases, the J end by 2 bases, with 15 bases between. Germline CDR1 is SQVTM and CDR2 is ANQGSEA. CDR3 length: 13 amino acids. The CDR3 region is CSACLPGAYEQYF. DNA of the CDR3: TGCAGCGCCTGTTTACCGGGAGCCTACGAGCAGTACTTC.

The rearrangement joins TRBV3-1 to TRBJ2-1; D could derive from TRBD1 or TRBD2 (5 bases each). The V gene's germline CDR1 is LGHDT and CDR2 YNNKEL (reference sequence). V lost 2 bases, J lost 4 bases, and 15 bases lay in between. The CDR3 spans 16 residues. CDR3 sequence reads: CASSQYTGPGYNEQFF. CDR3 nucleotides: TGTGCCAGCAGCCAATATACGGGGCCGGGGTACAATGAGCAGTTCTTC.

The gene calls are TRBV24-1 and TRBJ2-1, with TRBD1 identical over 7 bases. In germline, CDR1 is KGHDR, CDR2 SFDVKD. The CDR3 is 16 residues long. The trim removed 3 bases at V and 3 bases at J, leaving 7 bases unmatched. The CDR3 DNA follows: TGTGCCACCAGTGATCGTGACAGGGTAGTCTACAATGAGCAGTTCTTC. It yields the protein CATSDRDRVVYNEQFF.

At least ten counts were recorded for this clonotype. The chain employs TRBV29-1 and TRBJ1-3; no reliable D call. The CDR3 runs 16 residues. Germline CDR1 and CDR2: SQVTM and ANQGSEA. Trimming took off 4 bases at V and 3 bases at J, with 19 bases between the two ends. In DNA form, the CDR3 reads TGCAGCGTTGGTCAAGTAGCAGGCGCCTTTGGAAACACCATATATTTT. This gives the protein CSVGQVAGAFGNTIYF.

The V and J genes are TRBV15 and TRBJ2-7, with D tentatively TRBD1 (6 bases). Germline V CDR1 and CDR2: LNHNV, YYDKDF (reference sequence). This CDR3 region has 13 residues. Trimming removed 5 bases at V and 6 bases at J, with 14 bases between. The DNA of the CDR3 is TGTGCCACCAGCGCCCGGACAGTCGGCGAGCAGTACTTC. It specifies CATSARTVGEQYF.

This clonotype turned up a few times. V and J are TRBV30 and TRBJ2-3; D perhaps matches TRBD2 (6 bases). Trimming left V 2 bases short and J 0 bases short, with 12 bases between. This CDR3 contains 15 residues. The germline CDR1 and CDR2 sequences are GTSNPN and SVGIG (reference sequence). The CDR3 DNA follows: TGTGCCTGGAGTACTAGCCGCCCTAGCACAGATACGCAGTATTTT. As protein: CAWSTSRPSTDTQYF.

The V and J genes are TRBV5-1 and TRBJ1-1; tentative D call: TRBD1 (6 bases). Germline V gives CDR1 SGHRS, CDR2 YFSETQ. V was clipped by 0 bases and J by 0 bases, with 18 bases between them. The CDR3 spans 18 residues. CDR3 protein: CASSLEGVGSWVNTEAFF. CDR3 DNA sequence: TGCGCCAGCAGCTTGGAGGGGGTAGGGTCCTGGGTGAACACTGAAGCTTTCTTT.

The chain joins TRBV20-1 to TRBJ2-1; D might be TRBD2 (6 bases). The CDR3 spans 15 residues. With 5 bases removed from V and 0 bases from J, the gap between germline ends came to 14 bases. Germline-derived CDR1 and CDR2 are DFQATT and SNEGSKA (reference sequence). This CDR3 is CSAAEEGSSYNEQFF. In DNA form, the CDR3 reads TGCAGTGCTGCCGAGGAGGGAAGCTCCTACAATGAGCAGTTCTTC.

V is TRBV6-2 or TRBV6-3 and J is TRBJ2-2, with 9 bases that match TRBD2. V lost 0 bases to trimming and J lost 4 bases; unmatched junction nucleotides: 3. The CDR3 is 16 amino acids. Germline-derived CDR1 and CDR2 are MNHEY and SVGEGT. CDR3 residues: CASSYSSGSITGELFF. The CDR3 region has the DNA TGTGCCAGCAGTTACTCTAGCGGGAGTATCACCGGGGAGCTGTTTTTT.

This chain joins TRBV12-5 and TRBJ2-6; no firm D call. Germline V gene lookup returns CDR1 LGHNT and CDR2 FRNRAP. Trimming took off 1 base at V and 3 bases at J, with 7 bases between the two ends. The CDR3 has 15 residues. The CDR3 spells CASGLEAIGANVLTF. The CDR3, as DNA: TGTGCTAGTGGTTTGGAGGCGATTGGGGCCAACGTCCTGACTTTC.

The chain employs TRBV29-1 and TRBJ1-1; no definite D call. Germline CDR1 reads SQVTM; CDR2 reads ANQGSEA. Between the trimmed V and J ends, which lost 3 bases and 1 base, there was a span of 9 bases. CDR3 size: 13 residues. The CDR3 DNA follows: TGCAGCGTTGATCGTGGGCGGAACACTGAAGCTTTCTTT. This sequence encodes CSVDRGRNTEAFF.

The V gene is TRBV5-1, the J gene TRBJ1-1, with 7 positions matching TRBD1. In germline, CDR1 is SGHRS, CDR2 YFSETQ. This CDR3 region has 14 residues. V lost 4 bases and J lost 0; bases outside the gene matches: 3. The CDR3 spells CASSGTAMNTEAFF. In DNA form, the CDR3 reads TGCGCCAGCAGCGGGACAGCCATGAACACTGAAGCTTTCTTT.

The CDR3 loop reads CASSLGSGPYGYTF. CDR3 DNA sequence: TGTGCCAGCAGCTTGGGGTCCGGACCCTATGGCTACACCTTC. This chain connects TRBV5-6 to TRBJ1-2; D not certain. Germline CDR1 and CDR2: SGHDT and YYEEEE. There are 14 residues in the CDR3. V was clipped by 0 bases and J by 4 bases, with 10 bases between them.

This clonotype was seen more than once but under ten times. This sequence joins TRBV30 and TRBJ1-4; D is possibly TRBD1 (6 bases). This CDR3 is built from 14 residues. Looked up from germline, CDR1 is GTSNPN and CDR2 is SVGIG (reference sequence). V was trimmed by 4 bases and J by 0 bases, leaving 9 bases between them. Here the CDR3 reads CAWTRTATNEKLFF. CDR3 nucleotides: TGTGCCTGGACCCGGACAGCAACTAATGAAAAACTGTTTTTT.

This clonotype was seen a handful of times. J is TRBJ1-2 and V is TRBV6-5, with 8 bases aligning to TRBD1. Trimming took 5 bases from V and 4 from J; bases not matched to a gene: 9. Germline CDR1 and CDR2: MNHEY and SVGAGI. This CDR3 is built from 15 residues. The CDR3 DNA reads TGTGCCAGCAGTGGCCGACAGGGGATACCCTATGGCTACACCTTC. Amino acids: CASSGRQGIPYGYTF.

This clonotype was found a few times. J is TRBJ2-5 and V is TRBV5-1; D possibly corresponds to TRBD2 (5 bases). This CDR3 has 14 amino acids. Germline V gene sequence: CDR1 SGHRS, CDR2 YFSETQ. The V and J ends lost 1 base and 5 bases respectively, with 12 bases between them. CDR3 coding DNA: TGCGCCAGCAGCTTGATGTTAGCGACGGAGACCCAGTACTTC. Amino acids: CASSLMLATETQYF.

V usage is TRBV6-5 and J usage is TRBJ2-7, with D maybe TRBD1 (6 bases). Germline CDR1 is MNHEY and CDR2 is SVGAGI. The CDR3 covers 16 residues. V lost 6 bases, J lost 3 bases, and 21 bases lay in between. CDR3 nucleotides: TGTGCCAGCAGCTCTAGGTTTAGGGGGATCCGCTACGAGCAGTACTTC. It translates to CASSSRFRGIRYEQYF.

V gene TRBV29-1 combines with J gene TRBJ1-2; TRBD1 agrees at 7 bases. The CDR3 contains 15 residues. CDR1 is SQVTM, CDR2 ANQGSEA, per germline. The junction had 12 bases not matched to a gene; V was cut back by 5 bases and J by 3 bases. CDR3: CSVTPDRRPYYGYTF. The CDR3 nucleotides are TGCAGCGTTACACCGGACAGGAGACCATACTATGGCTACACCTTC.

This clonotype was recorded a few times. This chain links TRBV4-3 with TRBJ2-4; 7 bases line up with TRBD1. Germline V gene data show CDR1 as LGHNA and CDR2 as YSLEER. The V and J ends lost 0 bases and 1 base, in that order; junction bases with no gene match: 9. The CDR3 is 18 amino acids. CDR3 DNA sequence: TGCGCCAGCAGCCAAGAATGGGGTGACAGGGAGGCCAAAAACATTCAGTACTTC. Translated: CASSQEWGDREAKNIQYF.

This chain connects TRBV23-1 to TRBJ2-1; D is uncertain. Being an ORF, TRBV23-1 has a function that is uncertain. The CDR3 sequence is 11 residues long. Trimming took off 6 bases at V and 12 bases at J, with 12 bases between the two ends. This CDR3 is CASRRPRAQFF. CDR3 DNA: TGCGCCAGCAGGCGACCTCGAGCGCAGTTCTTC.

The chain uses TRBV12-3 or TRBV12-4 and TRBJ1-2; TRBD1 might be the D (5 bases). V lost 1 base and J lost 1, with 13 bases in between. The CDR3 is made up of 16 amino acids. This chain's CDR3 is CASSLGLGVHNYGYTF. The CDR3 DNA reads TGTGCCAGCAGTTTAGGGCTGGGGGTCCATAACTATGGCTACACCTTC.

In its sample, this clonotype was seen a few times. The chain joins TRBV4-2 to TRBJ1-2; D is perhaps TRBD1 (5 bases). The CDR3 sequence is 14 residues long. The germline CDR1 and CDR2 sequences are LGHNA and YNFKEQ. Trimming removed 1 base from V and 3 bases from J, with 9 bases in between. CDR3 sequence (DNA): TGTGCCAGCAGCCAAGGAGGGGATGACTATGGCTACACCTTC. It yields the protein CASSQGGDDYGYTF.